This entry describes one T cell receptor delta chain. V was clipped by 4 bases and J by 3 bases, with 26 bases between them. Germline V gene lookup returns CDR1 GEAIGNYY and CDR2 EKD. The CDR3 has 18 amino acids. This entry belongs to a study of gamma-delta T cells after stem cell transplantation. TCRdb re-called the RT-PCR reads via CATT. In the table there are approximately 2,500 delta-chain clones, 3% of which are singletons. What was sequenced was gamma-delta T cells. The clonotype comes from a human donor. It is not recorded whose cells these are; they may come from a transplant donor. The gene calls are TRDV2 and TRDJ1, with a weak D call TRDD3 (5 bases). The CDR3 spells CACDHAGGSGPNSDKLIF. The DNA for the CDR3 is TGTGCCTGTGATCATGCCGGGGGGTCAGGCCCCAACTCCGATAAACTCATCTTT.